This note documents a single T cell receptor (beta chain) sequence. Its cognate antigen has yet to be identified. No base qualities exist here, and no much larger clone lies one base off it. Inclusion was restricted to participants for whom at least one PBMC sample before ART initiation and at least two post-ART samples were available. All participants with HIV were treated in the United States of America. Cryopreserved samples of 1-10 million PBMC were thawed and washed before DNA extraction. At the time of the earliest PBMC sample, participants with HIV were aged between about 20 and 54 years. Each participant contributed PBMC samples from 1-4 timepoints before ART initiation and 2-8 timepoints after ART initiation, with a median of 7 samples. Serial HIV viral load, CD4+ T-cell count, ART history and demographic data were obtained for every participant. A Qiagen kit on a QIAcube was used to extract genomic DNA from unsorted PBMC, with samples processed in batches of 12.

The immunoSEQ hsTCRB v3.0 assay was used at survey level resolution to sequence the TRB variable region. A depth of about 40,000-50,000 T-cell genomes per sample was targeted for TRB sequencing. TRB libraries were pooled and sequenced on an Illumina MiSeq using a v3 150-cycle kit. On the authors' methods: Repertoire analysis ran in R within a reproducible Nextflow workflow covering QC, data transformation and analysis. LymphoSeq2, an R package for AIRR-Seq data exploration, was used to implement custom analyses. A few samples yielding fewer than 5000 total TRB sequences were excluded, leaving 150 to 200 analyzed HIV repertoires. Among the approximately 190 retained HIV repertoires, 55 to 65 were collected before ART initiation and 120 to 140 after ART initiation. Each repertoire was downsampled to 5000 TRB nucleotide sequences, and summary statistics were averaged across 100 downsampling iterations. Only TRB sequences with CDR3 regions of at least seven amino acids were retained for analysis. Two measures captured diversity: a Shannon entropy-derived clonality score and the Gini coefficient. Repertoire networks linked the top 5000 CDR3 amino acid sequences whenever two sequences differed by an edit distance of one. For TRB CDR3 amino acid sequences, antigen specificity groups and MHC restriction were predicted with GLIPH2. To flag known associations with CMV, EBV, HIV or tissue antigens, CDR3 amino acid sequences were compared against VDJdb and McPAS-TCR. Pre-ART, post-ART and control groups were compared with Wilcoxon signed-rank tests and Holm-Bonferroni correction. The immuneACCESS repertoire file appears here via TCRdb, limited to in-frame rearrangements. These files lack a portion of the clones; in checked studies, under half of the deficit traces to unresolved V genes, and the cause of the others is not known. That table gives V, J and clone size, and the DNA gave D and trimming. Recorded for this sample are 2,500 to 3,000 clones; around 79% of them occurred a single time. Around 9.4% of the sample is taken by the ten largest.

A distance of 18 bases separates the germline ends of V and J, which lose 5 bases and 8 bases respectively. From cysteine to phenylalanine, the CDR3 is 14 amino acids long. The kept DNA is CDR3 alone, 42 bases in frame from the first base. The germline V gene encodes CDR1 SGHTA and CDR2 FQGTGA. The data are from a study of long-term antiretroviral therapy in people with HIV (dated by TCRdb to between 2021 and 2024). Study-level background: The earliest samples were collected roughly a decade before the 2015 WHO recommendation for immediate ART, at a time when ART was usually postponed until CD4 counts fell. A retrospective serial study tested whether changes in peripheral blood TRB repertoire composition and diversity were associated with ART initiation and durable HIV suppression. A total of 192 cryopreserved PBMC samples came from a few dozen adults with confirmed HIV infection and were collected serially over a mean of approximately six years (range 1-12). Among the approximately 27 participants with HIV, eleven were female. No cross-contamination during QIAcube processing turned up in test extractions that ran a monoclonal T-cell line alongside 33 polyclonal samples. Paper-wide results and their limitations: ART initiation was associated with a significant increase in TRB diversity, but diversity stayed significantly below transplant donor controls even after long-term ART. HIV repertoires had narrower CDR3 length ranges than controls, and the network structure suggested an antigen-experienced repertoire that shifted only slightly toward naive after ART. The repertoire was dominated across all time points by expanded TRB clones identified before ART initiation, although this dominance was seen to fluctuate and to decrease in many PLHIV after ART. Because pre-ART samples had limited cell numbers, unsorted PBMC were profiled rather than sorted CD4+ and CD8+ T cells. The samples were dated from the mid-2000s to the late 2010s, and the ART regimens that were used may be less effective than current ART regimens. No data were available on ART adherence, viral resistance or therapy changes, limiting inferences about post-ART repertoire changes. Since PBMC availability was limited, sequencing covered only the TCR beta chain, with no alpha chain pairing.

The source is a woman in her forties with HIV. Here the sequenced sample was unsorted PBMCs, taken 0.4 years before starting antiretroviral therapy. The chain is made from TRBV7-3 and TRBJ1-2; perhaps TRBD1 is the D gene, with 5 bases matching. The DNA sequence is as follows: TGTGCCAGCAGCCCACAACCAGGGTCGGGGGGCTACACCTTC. This translates into CASSPQPGSGGYTF. The CDR3, completed at both ends by the reference TRBV7-3 and TRBJ1-2 genes, gives the full variable domain GAGVSQTPSNKVTEKGKYVELRCDPISGHTALYWYRQSLGQGPEFLIYFQGTGAADDSGLPNDRFFAVRPEGSVSTLKIQRTERGDSAVYLCASSPQPGSGGYTFGSGTRLTVV.